This paragraph covers one T cell receptor (beta chain) sequence. The antigen it recognizes is unknown. Base quality data are lacking; no much larger clone is found one base away. These data come from a study of T cells after yellow fever vaccination (dated by TCRdb to between 2018 and 2021). General notes on the study: The SMART-Seq v4 Ultra Low Input RNA kit was used to prepare libraries from fractions with low cell numbers. Blood samples were taken at several timepoints before and after primary and secondary immunization, and bulk PBMC replicates and cell subsets were isolated. Two healthy male donors, one aged 18 to 29 and one aged 30 to 40 years, made up the cohort. To follow T-cell clones before and after primary and booster YFV17D yellow fever vaccination, bulk TCR alpha and beta repertoires were sequenced over time.

Overall results and qualifications from the work: A small fraction of clonotypes showed up in both the CD4 and CD8 compartments, probably as a result of convergent recombination. After the booster, most clones that had expanded after primary vaccination were detected again (about 95% of CD4 and around 88% of CD8), suggesting broad maintenance of memory. Computational filtering was needed because FACS-sorted repertoires could contain abundant contaminating clonotypes from the bulk population. The secondary T-cell response was found to be weaker but faster than the primary response, with a peak reached on day 5 rather than on day 15. Because the study included only two donors, the extent to which the findings can be generalized is limited.

CDR1 MNHEY and CDR2 SVGEGT are derived from the germline V gene. The CDR3 spans 16 residues, from the cysteine through the phenylalanine. Left in the record is the CDR3 DNA by itself, 48 bases read in frame from the first base. V is clipped by 5 bases and J by 0 bases, and the sequence between their germline boundaries is 14 bases long. Per the publication, the treatment or condition label means: live attenuated yellow fever vaccine strain. PBMCs were isolated from peripheral blood using a standard Ficoll-Paque protocol. Dynabeads CD4 and CD8 positive selection kits were used to isolate the CD4 and CD8 T-cell fractions. TriZol was used to extract RNA from bulk PBMCs, from CD4 and CD8 fractions, and from dextramer-positive and dextramer-negative fractions. Sequencing used an Illumina NovaSeq 6000. TCR cDNA was synthesized by 5'RACE template switching, which introduced a universal primer site and unique molecular identifiers. Priming of cDNA synthesis was performed from both the TCR alpha and TCR beta constant segments. Two PCR steps were used to amplify libraries, with sample barcodes and sequencing adapters being added in the second step. Sequencing of libraries was performed on Illumina HiSeq 2500 (2x100 bp) or NovaSeq (2x150 bp). The study's own analysis went as follows. MIGEC handled demultiplexing of reads and collapsing into UMI consensus sequences, while MiXCR performed V(D)J alignment. Clonotypes responding to the vaccine were identified with edgeR on replicate PBMC samples, with the criteria of FDR below 0.01 and a log2 fold change above 5 up to day 15. Bulk clonotypes were assigned CD4 or CD8 identity according to which sequenced CD4 or CD8 repertoire held them at higher abundance. TCRdb redid the processing of the public reads, applying fastp at Q25 and MiXCR, and retained in-frame beta chains. Rows merge per CDR3 protein into single entries with the most common DNA and genes. TCRdb assigned the V and J calls; the authors' analysis was not used. Within this sample are approximately 300,000 distinct CDR3 sequences, with 9.5% to 12% of them counted one time only. The ten largest clones represent around 3.2% of the sample.

This TCR was sampled from a young man who received the YFV17D yellow fever vaccine. Specimen: CD4+ T cells sorted from PBMCs, collected 45 days after the yellow fever booster vaccination. The chain employs TRBV6-2 or TRBV6-3 and TRBJ2-4, with no confident D gene call. The CDR3 protein sequence reads: CASSPDGRIAKNIQYF. The bases read TGTGCCAGCAGTCCGGACGGCCGGATAGCCAAAAACATTCAGTACTTC.